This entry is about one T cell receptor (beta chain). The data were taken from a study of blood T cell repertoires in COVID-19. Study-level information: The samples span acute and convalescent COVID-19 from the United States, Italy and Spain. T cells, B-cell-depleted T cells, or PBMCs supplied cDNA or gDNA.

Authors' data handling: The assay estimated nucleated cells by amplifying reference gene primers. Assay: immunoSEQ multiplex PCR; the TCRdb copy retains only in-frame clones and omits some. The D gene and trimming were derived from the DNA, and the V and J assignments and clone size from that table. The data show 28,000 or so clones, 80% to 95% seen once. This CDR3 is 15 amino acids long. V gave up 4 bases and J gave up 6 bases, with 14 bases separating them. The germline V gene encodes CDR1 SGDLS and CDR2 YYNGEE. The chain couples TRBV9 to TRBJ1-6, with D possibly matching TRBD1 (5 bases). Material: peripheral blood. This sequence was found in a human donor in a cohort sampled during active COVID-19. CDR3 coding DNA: TGTGCCAGCAGCCTGACTGGGGGGACTAATTCACCCCTCCACTTT. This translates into CASSLTGGTNSPLHF.